The clone carrying this TCR beta chain was found once. The repertoire was sequenced with immunoSEQ multiplex PCR; TCRdb's copy has only in-frame clones and lacks some. The table records 150,000 or so clones, about nine tenths of them present only once. The CDR3 extends over 14 amino acids. The trim removed 2 bases at V and 7 bases at J, leaving 4 bases unmatched. The germline gives CDR1 LGHNA, CDR2 YNFKEQ. The source of the sample is a study of blood T cell repertoires in COVID-19. Study context: Donors in the United States, Italy and Spain gave samples during acute or convalescent COVID-19.

The rearrangement uses TRBV4-2 and TRBJ1-4; 7 bases agree with TRBD1. This clonotype was sampled from a woman in her 70s with acute or convalescent COVID-19. Sequencing was carried out using peripheral blood. CDR3 loop: CASSQSRGSEKLFF. The CDR3 bases are TGTGCCAGCAGCCAAAGCAGGGGGAGTGAAAAACTGTTTTTT.